Below, 31 T cell receptor beta chains from the same sample are listed, as sequenced in a study of blood T cell repertoires in COVID-19 (dated by TCRdb to 2020 to 2022). Library preparation used the immunoSEQ multiplex PCR assay. TCRdb stores this immuneACCESS table with in-frame sequences only. Part of the clones is absent; in the studies checked, under half of the shortfall reflects unresolved V genes, and no reason is known for the rest. Recorded for this sample are approximately 220,000 clones; around 85% of them occurred a single time. Roughly a sixth of the sample is in the top ten clones. Input material: PBMCs or T cells enriched from blood (not recorded which). Receptors originate from a man aged 35 to 55 who had recovered from COVID-19.

The chain joins TRBV21-1 to TRBJ2-7; the DNA was not compared with TRBD2, the D call given in the table. TRBV21-1 is a pseudogene segment. The CDR3 runs 17 residues. DNA of the CDR3: TGTGCCAGCAGCAAAGAGGGAACTAGCGGGAGTTGGTACGAGCAGTACTTC. This translates into CASSKEGTSGSWYEQYF.

The rearrangement uses TRBV6-1 and TRBJ2-6; 7 nucleotides agree with TRBD1. The junction had 6 bases not matched to a gene; V was cut back by 1 base and J by 0 bases. CDR1 is MNHNS and CDR2 is SASEGT in the germline V gene. The CDR3 spans 18 residues. The CDR3 loop reads CASSEDTGVYSGANVLTF. The CDR3 DNA is TGTGCCAGCAGTGAAGACACAGGGGTCTACTCTGGGGCCAACGTCCTGACTTTC.

This clone has just one count. The CDR3 DNA reads TGTGCCAGCAGCCGCAGGGATGGGGGGGGATCCTACGAGCAGTACTTC. Translating it yields CASSRRDGGGSYEQYF. This chain uses TRBV5-4 with TRBJ2-7; 7 bases map to TRBD2. The CDR3 is 16 amino acids. The germline gives CDR1 SGHNT, CDR2 YYREEE (reference sequence). V lost 4 bases, J lost 1 base, and 11 bases stayed unmatched.

The J gene is TRBJ1-4, the V gene TRBV13, with 7 bases fitting TRBD1. Germline CDR1 PRHDT, CDR2 FYEKMQ (reference sequence). The CDR3 runs 14 residues. The trim removed 3 bases at V and 7 bases at J, leaving 5 bases unmatched. The CDR3 nucleotides read TGTGCCAGCAGCTTTGGCACAGGGGTTGAAAAACTGTTTTTT. Its protein product is CASSFGTGVEKLFF.

V gene TRBV5-5 combines with J gene TRBJ1-4, with D perhaps matching TRBD1 (5 bases). V lost 4 bases to trimming and J lost 0 bases, with 7 bases between them. The CDR3 extends over 14 amino acids. CDR1 and CDR2 (germline): SGHKS, YYEKEE (reference sequence). CDR3 amino acids: CASSATATNEKLFF. Here the CDR3 DNA reads TGTGCCAGCAGCGCGACAGCAACTAATGAAAAACTGTTTTTT.

This chain connects TRBV12-5 to TRBJ2-2, with D possibly being TRBD2 (6 bases). Trimming stripped 7 bases from V and 1 base from J, with 10 bases between. The CDR3 covers 14 residues. Looked up from germline, CDR1 is LGHNT and CDR2 is FRNRAP. CDR3 nucleotides: TGTGCTAGTGCCTTTAGCGGGAACACCGGGGAGCTGTTTTTT. It yields the protein CASAFSGNTGELFF.

The genes are TRBV18 and TRBJ1-3; TRBD1 matches at 8 bases. J was trimmed by 0 bases and V by 5 bases; bases with no gene match: 6. This CDR3 spans 16 amino acids. Germline CDR1 and CDR2: KGHSH and LQKENI. In nucleotides, the CDR3 is TGTGCCAGCTCAAACACCGGGACAGGCTCTGGAAACACCATATATTTT. Translation: CASSNTGTGSGNTIYF.

The gene calls are TRBV29-1 and TRBJ2-4; TRBD1 matches at 8 bases. With 7 bases clipped from V and 1 base from J, the junction kept 3 bases outside the gene matches. Germline CDR1 and CDR2: SQVTM and ANQGSEA. The length of the CDR3 is 13 residues. CDR3 region: CSAGQGAKNIQYF. The CDR3 nucleotides are TGCAGCGCCGGACAGGGTGCCAAAAACATTCAGTACTTC.

The chain has TRBV9 and TRBJ2-7; a possible D gene is TRBD2 (6 bases). Germline CDR1 SGDLS, CDR2 YYNGEE. Trimming removed 9 bases from V and 3 bases from J, with 13 bases in between. The CDR3 length is 12 residues. As DNA, the CDR3 is TGTGCCAACTTAGCGGATCACTACGAGCAGTACTTC. It specifies CANLADHYEQYF.

The V and J genes are TRBV11-2 and TRBJ1-2; TRBD1 matches 9 bases. J gave up 4 bases and V 5 bases, and 5 bases lay outside the gene matches. Germline V gene data show CDR1 as SGHAT and CDR2 as FQNNGV. This CDR3 contains 14 residues. CDR3 in DNA: TGTGCCAGCAGCCCGGACAGGGGCGGCTATGGCTACACCTTC. It yields the protein CASSPDRGGYGYTF.

This chain links TRBV6-5 with TRBJ2-1, with D perhaps matching TRBD1 (6 bases). The germline gives CDR1 MNHEY, CDR2 SVGAGI. V lost 4 bases and J 15 bases, leaving 16 bases between the germline ends. CDR3 size: 12 residues. As DNA, the CDR3 is TGTGCCAGCAGTTTTACAGGGAATATTTGGTTCTTC. Amino acids: CASSFTGNIWFF.

The chain employs TRBV5-4 and TRBJ1-2, with 7 bases fitting TRBD1. CDR1 and CDR2 from the germline V gene are SGHNT and YYREEE (reference sequence). J lost 5 bases, V lost 4 bases, and 11 bases had no gene match. The length of the CDR3 is 15 residues. CDR3: CASSRRQGGGYGYTF. In DNA form, the CDR3 reads TGTGCCAGCAGCCGCCGACAGGGTGGAGGATATGGCTACACCTTC.

The rearrangement uses TRBV10-3 and TRBJ1-1; the match to TRBD1 covers 8 bases. CDR3 size: 15 residues. Germline lookup yields CDR1 ENHRY and CDR2 SYGVKD. J was trimmed by 3 bases and V by 7 bases; bases with no gene match: 10. In nucleotides, the CDR3 is TGTGCCATCAAAGGACAGGGAAACTTGGACACTGAAGCTTTCTTT. This translates into CAIKGQGNLDTEAFF.

The V call is TRBV5-1, the J call TRBJ2-1, with 8 positions matching TRBD1. The CDR3 has 15 residues. Germline loops: CDR1 SGHRS, CDR2 YFSETQ. The V segment lost 2 bases and the J segment 0 bases; nucleotides outside the gene matches: 1. The CDR3, as DNA: TGCGCCAGCAGCTTAGGGACAGGCTCCTACAATGAGCAGTTCTTC. It specifies CASSLGTGSYNEQFF.

The V call is TRBV4-1, the J call TRBJ1-2; the match to TRBD1 covers 7 bases. V was pared by 1 base and J by 8 bases, with 10 bases of the junction left unmatched. The germline V gene encodes CDR1 MGHRA and CDR2 YSYEKL. CDR3 length equals 15 residues. This CDR3 reads CASSQGQQGRRGYTF. CDR3 in DNA: TGCGCCAGCAGCCAAGGGCAACAGGGGCGTCGAGGCTACACCTTC.

This clone has just one count. The V call is TRBV21-1, the J call TRBJ2-7; the table's D call of TRBD2 was not tested on the DNA. TRBV21-1 is given as a pseudogene. CDR3 length equals 14 residues. The CDR3 is CASNLCGRADEQYF. The DNA of the CDR3 is TGTGCCAGCAACCTTTGCGGGAGGGCTGACGAGCAGTACTTC.

The rearrangement uses TRBV7-2 and TRBJ1-4, with TRBD1 identical over 7 bases. Looked up from germline, CDR1 is SGHTA and CDR2 is FQGNSA. The J segment lost 8 bases and the V segment lost 2 bases, leaving 14 bases of the junction unmatched. The CDR3 runs to 17 residues. The DNA of the CDR3 is TGTGCCAGCAGCTTATCCCCTGGGACAGCCCCGCGCGAAAAACTGTTTTTT. It translates to CASSLSPGTAPREKLFF.

This clone was observed a handful of times. The V gene is TRBV7-8, the J gene TRBJ1-5, with a possible D match to TRBD1 (5 bases). Per germline, CDR1 SGHVS and CDR2 FQNEAQ. This CDR3 contains 17 residues. V was clipped by 1 base and J by 2 bases, with 15 bases between them. The CDR3 region has the DNA TGTGCCAGCAGCTTAGAGGTCAGGGCCCTTGGCAATCAGCCCCAGCATTTT. Its protein is CASSLEVRALGNQPQHF.

The chain combines TRBV7-6 with TRBJ1-3, with D hard to call. The V end lost 5 bases, the J end lost 5 bases, and 16 bases lay between the germline ends. The length of the CDR3 is 15 residues. Germline values: CDR1 SGHVS, CDR2 FNYEAQ. The CDR3 DNA is TGTGCCAGCAGCCCCATGGAGGGCGTGAGAAACACCATATATTTT. Its translation is CASSPMEGVRNTIYF. The whole variable domain, remainder taken from reference TRBV7-6 and TRBJ1-3, is GAGVSQSPRYKVTKRGQDVALRCDPISGHVSLYWYRQALGQGPEFLTYFNYEAQQDKSGLPNDRFSAERPEGSISTLTIQRTEQRDSAMYRCASSPMEGVRNTIYFGEGSWLTVV.

The rearrangement uses TRBV25-1 and TRBJ1-4; D ambiguous. CDR3 length: 9 residues. Trimming pared 9 bases from V and 8 bases from J, leaving 4 bases between. The germline gives CDR1 MGHDK, CDR2 SYGVNS. The CDR3: CASSEKLFF. In DNA, the CDR3 is TGTGCCAGTAGCGAAAAACTGTTTTTT.

The V and J genes are TRBV4-1 and TRBJ2-3; 11 bases match TRBD2. The CDR3 runs to 19 residues. Looked up from germline, CDR1 is MGHRA and CDR2 is YSYEKL. Trimming cost V 0 bases and J 0 bases; bases outside gene matches: 8. The CDR3 DNA reads as TGCGCCAGCAGCCAAGATGGGATAGCGGGAGGGCCCAGCACAGATACGCAGTATTTT. Its translation: CASSQDGIAGGPSTDTQYF.

The rearrangement links TRBV5-1 to TRBJ2-7, with 9 nucleotides matching TRBD2. Germline trimming cut 0 bases from V and 6 bases from J; bases unmatched to any gene: 4. This CDR3 has 14 amino acids. The germline CDR1 and CDR2 sequences are SGHRS and YFSETQ. The CDR3 nucleotides are TGCGCCAGCAGCTTGGGGGGCGGGAGGGCCGAGCAGTACTTC. Amino acids: CASSLGGGRAEQYF.

V usage is TRBV11-3 and J usage is TRBJ2-3; 7 bases are a match to TRBD1. The trim removed 5 bases at V and 1 base at J, leaving 6 bases unmatched. The V gene's germline CDR1 is SGHNT and CDR2 YENEEA. The CDR3 sequence is 15 residues long. The chain's CDR3 is CASSVTGVRTDTQYF. The CDR3 DNA is TGTGCCAGCAGCGTTACAGGGGTACGCACAGATACGCAGTATTTT.

The chain carries TRBV7-2 and TRBJ2-5; 10 bases line up with TRBD2. The CDR3 sequence is 17 residues long. Trimming at V came to 0 bases and at J to 2 bases, leaving 6 bases not matched to a gene. CDR1 SGHTA and CDR2 FQGNSA come from the germline V gene. CDR3 sequence reads: CASSLALASGGQETQYF. DNA of the CDR3: TGTGCCAGCAGCTTAGCCCTGGCTAGCGGGGGACAAGAGACCCAGTACTTC.

The chain combines TRBV3-1 (or the pseudogene TRBV3-2) with TRBJ2-7, with 9 bases aligning to TRBD1. The CDR3 consists of 16 residues. V was clipped by 2 bases and J by 3 bases; unmatched bases: 8. Germline assignment: CDR1 LGHDT and CDR2 YNNKEL (reference sequence). The CDR3 sequence is CASSQNTGTGFYEQYF. CDR3 nucleotides: TGTGCCAGCAGCCAAAACACCGGGACAGGGTTCTACGAGCAGTACTTC.

The V and J genes are TRBV6-5 and TRBJ1-3, with TRBD1 identical over 10 bases. The CDR3 runs 13 residues. Germline-derived CDR1 and CDR2 are MNHEY and SVGAGI. The CDR3, as DNA: TGTGCGGTGGGACAGGGGTCTGGAAACACCATATATTTT. It translates to CAVGQGSGNTIYF.

The chain combines TRBV9 with TRBJ2-1; 11 bases are a match to TRBD2. Trimming cost V 4 bases and J 4 bases; bases outside gene matches: 10. Germline V gene data show CDR1 as SGDLS and CDR2 as YYNGEE. This CDR3 has 17 residues. For the CDR3, the DNA is TGTGCCAGCAGCTCGCATAGCGGGAGGGTAGAGTACAATGAGCAGTTCTTC. Its protein is CASSSHSGRVEYNEQFF. Together with reference TRBV9 and TRBJ2-1, the CDR3 gives the full variable domain: DSGVTQTPKHLITATGQRVTLRCSPRSGDLSVYWYQQSLDQGLQFLIQYYNGEERAKGNILERFSAQQFPDLHSELNLSSLELGDSALYFCASSSHSGRVEYNEQFFGPGTRLTVL.

This chain uses TRBV19 with TRBJ2-3; 7 nucleotides line up with TRBD1. Looked up from germline, CDR1 is LNHDA and CDR2 is SQIVND (reference sequence). The CDR3 sequence is 14 residues long. Germline trimming cut 5 bases from V and 11 bases from J; bases unmatched to any gene: 13. CDR3 nucleotide sequence: TGTGCCAGTAGTGAGAAGACCGGGACAGTGCTGCAGTATTTT. It specifies CASSEKTGTVLQYF.

A single count supports this clone. The chain combines TRBV19 with TRBJ1-5; D gene uncertain. In germline, CDR1 is LNHDA, CDR2 SQIVND (reference sequence). CDR3 length: 14 residues. The V end lost 3 bases, the J end lost 3 bases, and 9 bases lay between the germline ends. CDR3 DNA: TGTGCCAGTAGTATTTGGGAGATCAATCAGCCCCAGCATTTT. This gives the protein CASSIWEINQPQHF.

V gene TRBV3-1 (or the pseudogene TRBV3-2) combines with J gene TRBJ1-1, with a weak D call TRBD1 (6 bases). Per the germline V gene, CDR1 is LGHDT and CDR2 is YNNKEL (reference sequence). The CDR3 runs to 15 residues. With 1 base removed from V and 1 base from J, the gap between germline ends came to 10 bases. The CDR3: CASSQGGRGNTEAFF. The CDR3 DNA is TGTGCCAGCAGCCAAGGTGGCAGGGGGAACACTGAAGCTTTCTTT.

The chain recombines TRBV11-2 with TRBJ2-2; TRBD2 agrees at 9 bases. With 4 bases clipped from V and 4 bases from J, the junction kept 7 bases outside the gene matches. The CDR3 contains 16 residues. CDR1 and CDR2 (germline): SGHAT, FQNNGV. The CDR3 bases are TGTGCCAGCAGCTCCCTAGCGGGACCATTCACCGGGGAGCTGTTTTTT. Translation: CASSSLAGPFTGELFF.